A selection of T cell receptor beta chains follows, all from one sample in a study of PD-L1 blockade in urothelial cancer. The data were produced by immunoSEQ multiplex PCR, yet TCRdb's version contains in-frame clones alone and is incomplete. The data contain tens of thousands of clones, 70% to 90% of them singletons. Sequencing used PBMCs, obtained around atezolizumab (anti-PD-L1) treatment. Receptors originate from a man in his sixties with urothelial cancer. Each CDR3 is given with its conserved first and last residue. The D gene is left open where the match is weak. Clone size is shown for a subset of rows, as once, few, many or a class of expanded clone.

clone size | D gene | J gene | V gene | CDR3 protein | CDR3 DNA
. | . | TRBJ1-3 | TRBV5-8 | CASSLVAAGNTIYF | TGTGCCAGCAGCTTGGTGGCGGCTGGAAACACCATATATTTT
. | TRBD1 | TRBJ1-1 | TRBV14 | CASSQVRTGGRGMNTEAFF | TGTGCCAGCAGCCAAGTCAGGACAGGGGGTAGGGGCATGAACACTGAAGCTTTCTTT
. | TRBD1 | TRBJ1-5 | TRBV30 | CAWRGQNQPQHF | TGTGCCTGGAGGGGACAGAATCAGCCCCAGCATTTT
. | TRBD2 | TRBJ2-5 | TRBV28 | CASRAGGQTWETQYF | TGTGCCAGCAGAGCGGGGGGGCAGACTTGGGAGACCCAGTACTTC
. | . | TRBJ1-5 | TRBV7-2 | CASSQGLNNQPQHF | TGTGCCAGCAGCCAGGGACTGAACAATCAGCCCCAGCATTTT
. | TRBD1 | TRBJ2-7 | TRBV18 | CASSPPSYGTGVNYEQYF | TGTGCCAGCTCACCACCGAGTTATGGGACAGGGGTCAACTACGAGCAGTACTTC
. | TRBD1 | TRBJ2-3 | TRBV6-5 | CASSYSLGTGTDTQYF | TGTGCCAGCAGTTACTCACTAGGGACAGGGACAGATACGCAGTATTTT
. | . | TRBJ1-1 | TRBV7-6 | CASSLTGIGVMNTEAFF | TGTGCCAGCAGCTTAACGGGGATTGGAGTCATGAACACTGAAGCTTTCTTT
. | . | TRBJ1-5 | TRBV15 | CATSRDSSNQPQHF | TGTGCCACCAGCAGAGACAGTAGCAATCAGCCCCAGCATTTT
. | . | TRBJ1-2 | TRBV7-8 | CASSLARGESRIYGYTF | TGTGCCAGCAGCTTAGCGCGCGGGGAGTCGAGAATTTATGGCTACACCTTC
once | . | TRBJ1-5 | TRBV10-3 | CAISESPDSNQPQHF | TGTGCCATCAGTGAGTCTCCAGATAGCAATCAGCCCCAGCATTTT
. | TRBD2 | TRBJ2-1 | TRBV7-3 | CASSLGTSGGVMNEQFF | TGTGCCAGCAGCTTAGGGACTAGCGGGGGGGTTATGAATGAGCAGTTCTTC
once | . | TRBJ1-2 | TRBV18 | CASSPSGGYGYTF | TGTGCCAGCTCACCATCGGGGGGCTATGGCTACACCTTC
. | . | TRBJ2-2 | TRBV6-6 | CASLGRGNTGELFF | TGTGCCTCACTCGGCAGGGGGAACACCGGGGAGCTGTTTTTT
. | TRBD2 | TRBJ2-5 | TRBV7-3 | CASSPRLAGGLQETQYF | TGTGCCAGCAGCCCACGACTAGCGGGGGGCCTCCAAGAGACCCAGTACTTC
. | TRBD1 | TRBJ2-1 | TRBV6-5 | CASSYSGTGSGSEQFF | TGTGCCAGCAGTTACTCAGGGACAGGATCGGGTAGTGAGCAGTTCTTC
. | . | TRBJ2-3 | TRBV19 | CASSMEVTTDTQYF | TGTGCCAGTAGTATGGAGGTAACCACAGATACGCAGTATTTT
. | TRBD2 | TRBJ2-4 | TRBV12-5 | CASGSERGANIQYF | TGTGCTAGTGGTTCAGAGCGGGGGGCAAACATTCAGTACTTC
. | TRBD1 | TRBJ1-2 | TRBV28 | CASSPGQGRSYTF | TGTGCCAGCAGTCCGGGACAGGGTCGGAGCTACACCTTC
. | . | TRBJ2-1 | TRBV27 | CASSLGRQYNEQFF | TGTGCCAGCAGTTTGGGCAGGCAGTACAATGAGCAGTTCTTC
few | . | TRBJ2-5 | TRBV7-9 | CASSSHWEQTQYF | TGTGCCAGCAGTTCCCACTGGGAGCAGACCCAGTACTTC
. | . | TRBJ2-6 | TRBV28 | CASSLNGRHASGANVLTF | TGTGCCAGCAGTTTAAACGGGAGACATGCTTCTGGGGCCAACGTCCTGACTTTC
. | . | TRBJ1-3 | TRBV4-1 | CASSQDAGRGNTIYF | TGCGCCAGCAGCCAAGACGCGGGACGGGGAAACACCATATATTTT
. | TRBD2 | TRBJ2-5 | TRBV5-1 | CASSPGLAGGQETQYF | TGCGCCAGCAGCCCTGGGCTAGCGGGGGGCCAAGAGACCCAGTACTTC
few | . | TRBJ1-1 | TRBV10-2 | CASRDYTEAFF | TGCGCCAGCAGGGACTACACTGAAGCTTTCTTT
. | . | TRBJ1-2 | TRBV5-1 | CASSKSGTMSYGYTF | TGCGCCAGCAGTAAAAGCGGGACAATGTCTTATGGCTACACCTTC
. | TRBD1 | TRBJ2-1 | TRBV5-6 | CASSGHRGTDGDGQFF | TGTGCCAGCAGCGGGCACAGGGGAACCGATGGCGATGGTCAGTTCTTC
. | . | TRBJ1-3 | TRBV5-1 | CASSGQTGPAGNTIYF | TGCGCCAGCAGCGGACAGACAGGACCCGCTGGAAACACCATATATTTT
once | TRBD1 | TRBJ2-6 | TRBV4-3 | CASSDRTGTISGANVLTF | TGCGCCAGCAGCGACCGGACAGGAACAATCTCTGGGGCCAACGTCCTGACTTTC
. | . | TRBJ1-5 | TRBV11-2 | CASSSHLYQPQHF | TGTGCCAGCAGCTCCCATTTGTATCAGCCCCAGCATTTT
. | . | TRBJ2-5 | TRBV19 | CASSSPVSGKETQYF | TGTGCCAGTAGTTCCCCGGTTAGCGGAAAAGAGACCCAGTACTTC